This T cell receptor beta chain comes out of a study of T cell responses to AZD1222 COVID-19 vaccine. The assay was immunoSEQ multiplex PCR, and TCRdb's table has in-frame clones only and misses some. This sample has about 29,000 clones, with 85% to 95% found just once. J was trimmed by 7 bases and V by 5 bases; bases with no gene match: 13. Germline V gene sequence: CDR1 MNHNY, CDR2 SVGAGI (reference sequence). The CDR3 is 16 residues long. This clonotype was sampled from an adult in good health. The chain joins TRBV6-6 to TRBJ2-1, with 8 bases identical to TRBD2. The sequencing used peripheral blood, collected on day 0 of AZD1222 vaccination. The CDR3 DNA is TGTGCCAGCAGTCCCCTAAGCGGGGGCCTCATGAATGAGCAGTTCTTC. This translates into CASSPLSGGLMNEQFF.